The clone carrying this T cell receptor beta chain appeared once. This sample was taken from a study of blood T cell repertoires in COVID-19. Study-wide background: Acute and convalescent COVID-19 samples came from the United States, Italy and Spain. The cDNA or gDNA used as material had been derived from T cells, B-cell-depleted T cells, or PBMCs.

As handled by the study authors: Reference gene primer amplification in the assay estimated nucleated cell counts. This table comes from immunoSEQ multiplex PCR, and its TCRdb copy is limited to in-frame clones, with some not included. The V and J calls and the clone size are those of that table, but D and trimming were determined from the DNA. The table lists approximately 110,000 clones, 71% of them singletons. This sequence originates from a human donor with acute or convalescent COVID-19. The donor label of this sample is uncertain. Source material: peripheral blood.

The CDR3 region is CASTKDRGRAGELFF. The CDR3 DNA sequence: TGTGCCAGTACCAAAGACAGGGGTCGCGCCGGGGAGCTGTTTTTT. The chain couples TRBV19 to TRBJ2-2; TRBD1 agrees at 8 bases. Germline V gene lookup returns CDR1 LNHDA and CDR2 SQIVND (reference sequence). The CDR3 consists of 15 residues. J lost 6 bases, V lost 7 bases, and 10 bases had no gene match.